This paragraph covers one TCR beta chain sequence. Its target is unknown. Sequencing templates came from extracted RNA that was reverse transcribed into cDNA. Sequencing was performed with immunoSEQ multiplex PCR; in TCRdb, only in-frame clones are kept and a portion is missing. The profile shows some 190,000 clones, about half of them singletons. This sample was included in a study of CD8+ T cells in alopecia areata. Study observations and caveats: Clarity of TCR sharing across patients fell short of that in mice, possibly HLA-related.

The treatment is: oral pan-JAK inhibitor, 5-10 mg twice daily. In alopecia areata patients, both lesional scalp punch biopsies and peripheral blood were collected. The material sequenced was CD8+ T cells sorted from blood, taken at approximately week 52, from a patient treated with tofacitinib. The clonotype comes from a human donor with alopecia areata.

In DNA form, the CDR3 reads TGCAGCGTGCAGGACAGTCTAGATGAAAAACTGTTTTTT. Translation: CSVQDSLDEKLFF. The chain links TRBV29-1 to TRBJ1-4, with D maybe TRBD1 (6 bases). CDR3 length: 13 residues. Trimming left V 6 bases short and J 6 bases short, with 14 bases between. Germline CDR1 reads SQVTM; CDR2 reads ANQGSEA.